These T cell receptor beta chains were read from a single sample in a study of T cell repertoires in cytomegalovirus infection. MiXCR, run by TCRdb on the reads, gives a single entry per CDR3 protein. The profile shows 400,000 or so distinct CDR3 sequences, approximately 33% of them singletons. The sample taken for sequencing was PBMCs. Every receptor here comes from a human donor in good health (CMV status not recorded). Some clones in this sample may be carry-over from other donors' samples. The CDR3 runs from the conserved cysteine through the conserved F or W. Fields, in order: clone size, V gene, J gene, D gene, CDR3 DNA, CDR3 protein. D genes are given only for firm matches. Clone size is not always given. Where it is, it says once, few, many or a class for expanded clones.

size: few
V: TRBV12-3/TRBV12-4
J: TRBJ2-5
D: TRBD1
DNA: TGTGCCAGCAGTTTCGACAGGGGAGAGACCCAGTACTTC
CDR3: CASSFDRGETQYF

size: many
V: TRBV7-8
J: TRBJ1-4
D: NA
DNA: TGTGCCAGCAGAACAGGCCTAAATGAAAAACTGTTTTTT
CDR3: CASRTGLNEKLFF

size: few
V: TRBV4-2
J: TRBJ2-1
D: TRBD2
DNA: TGTGCCAGCAGCCAGGGACTAGCGGGGGGCCGGTACAATGAGCAGTTCTTC
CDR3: CASSQGLAGGRYNEQFF

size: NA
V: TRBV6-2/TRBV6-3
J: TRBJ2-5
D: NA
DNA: TGTGCCAGCAGTTCCTTTCTCGGGGAGACCCAGTACTTC
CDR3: CASSSFLGETQYF

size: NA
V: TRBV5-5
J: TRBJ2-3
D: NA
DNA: TGTGCCAGCAGCTTATCAGGGGCTAGGGCAGATACGCAGTATTTT
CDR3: CASSLSGARADTQYF

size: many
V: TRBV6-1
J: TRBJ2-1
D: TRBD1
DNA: TGTGCCAGCAAAGGGACAGCTACAGGGGTTTCCTACAATGAGCAGTTCTTC
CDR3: CASKGTATGVSYNEQFF

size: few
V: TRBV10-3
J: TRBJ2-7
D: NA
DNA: TGTGCCATCAGTGAGTCAGGAGGGGGCTTACCCTACGAGCAGTACTTC
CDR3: CAISESGGGLPYEQYF

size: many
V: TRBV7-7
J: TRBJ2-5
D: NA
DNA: TGTGCCAGCAGCTACCGGGACATCGGTGGCCAGACCCAGTACTTC
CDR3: CASSYRDIGGQTQYF

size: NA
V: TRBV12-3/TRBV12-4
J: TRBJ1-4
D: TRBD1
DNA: TGTGCCAGCAGCCTAAGGGGGCGGCGGATTGAAAAACTGTTTTTT
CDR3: CASSLRGRRIEKLFF

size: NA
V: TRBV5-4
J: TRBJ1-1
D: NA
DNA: TGTGCCAGCAGCCTGGATCACAAATCAGCTTTCTTT
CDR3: CASSLDHKSAFF

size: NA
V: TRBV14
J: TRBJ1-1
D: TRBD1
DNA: TGTGCCAGCAGCCAAGATAGATCCGGGACAGGGGGCGCCGGTCGAGATGAAGCTTTCTTT
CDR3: CASSQDRSGTGGAGRDEAFF

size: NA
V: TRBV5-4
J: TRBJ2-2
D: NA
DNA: TGTGCCAGCAGCTTGGGGACATCGGAATCCGGGGAGCTGTTTTTT
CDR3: CASSLGTSESGELFF

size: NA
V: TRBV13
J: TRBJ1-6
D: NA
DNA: TGTGCCAGCAGCTTAGGAGGGGCTAGTAATTCACCCCTCCACTTT
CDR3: CASSLGGASNSPLHF

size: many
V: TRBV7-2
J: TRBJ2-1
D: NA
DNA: TGTGCCAGCAGCTTTAAGGACCACAATGAGCAGTTCTTC
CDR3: CASSFKDHNEQFF

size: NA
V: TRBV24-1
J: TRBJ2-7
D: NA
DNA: TGTGCCACCAGTGATCCAGTGACAGCCGAGCAGTACTTC
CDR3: CATSDPVTAEQYF

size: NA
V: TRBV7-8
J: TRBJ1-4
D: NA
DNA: TGTGCCAGCAGCTTCCCCTCTGGGCAGATAGAAAAACTGTTTTTT
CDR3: CASSFPSGQIEKLFF

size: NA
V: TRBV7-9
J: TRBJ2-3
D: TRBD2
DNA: TGTGCCAGCAGCTTACCCCGAGGGGTGGCGGGGGACACAGATACGCAGTATTTT
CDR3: CASSLPRGVAGDTDTQYF

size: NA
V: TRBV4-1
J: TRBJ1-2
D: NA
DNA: TGCGCCAGCAGCCAAGCTTCAGGGACGGACTATGGCTACACCTTC
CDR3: CASSQASGTDYGYTF

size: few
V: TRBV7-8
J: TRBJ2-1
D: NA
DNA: TGTGCCAGCAGCCCTGGACGAATTGGAAGCTCCTACAATGAGCAGTTCTTC
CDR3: CASSPGRIGSSYNEQFF

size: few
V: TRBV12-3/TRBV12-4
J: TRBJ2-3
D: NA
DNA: TGTGCCAGCAGTTTGACAAGGGCGGATACGCAGTATTTT
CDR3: CASSLTRADTQYF

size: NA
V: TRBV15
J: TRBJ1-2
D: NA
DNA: TGTGCCACCAGCAGAGATCGGGAGGGCGGCTACACCTTC
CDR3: CATSRDREGGYTF

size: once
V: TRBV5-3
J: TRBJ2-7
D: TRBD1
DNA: TGTGCCAGAAGCCGGGATGGACAGGGGTTTCTCTCCGAGCAGTACTTC
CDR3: CARSRDGQGFLSEQYF

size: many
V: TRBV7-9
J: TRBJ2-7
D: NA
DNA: TGTGCCAGCAGCCAAATCGGGGTATACGAGCAGTACTTC
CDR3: CASSQIGVYEQYF

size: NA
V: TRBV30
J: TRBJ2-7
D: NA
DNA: TGTGCCTGGAGCAGTTCCACCTACGAGCAGTACTTC
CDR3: CAWSSSTYEQYF

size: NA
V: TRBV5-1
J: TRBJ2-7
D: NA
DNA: TGCGCCAGCAGCATGGATACCTACGAGCAGTACTTC
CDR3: CASSMDTYEQYF

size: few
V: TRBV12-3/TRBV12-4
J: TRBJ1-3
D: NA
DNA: TGTGCCAGCGGAGAACGACAGTGGAGCTCTGGAAACACCATATATTTT
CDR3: CASGERQWSSGNTIYF

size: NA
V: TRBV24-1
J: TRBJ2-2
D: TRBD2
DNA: TGTGCCACCAGTGATCTGCCGGGACTAGCGGGGGGGCCGAACACCGGGGAGCTGTTTTTT
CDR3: CATSDLPGLAGGPNTGELFF

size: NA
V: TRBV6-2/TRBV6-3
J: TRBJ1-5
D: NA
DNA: TGTGCCAGCAGAACCACAGGGATGAGAAGCAATCAGCCCCAGCATTTT
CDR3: CASRTTGMRSNQPQHF

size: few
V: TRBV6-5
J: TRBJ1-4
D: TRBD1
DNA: TGTGCCAGCAGTTATACAGGACAGGGTGCTGAAAAACTGTTTTTT
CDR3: CASSYTGQGAEKLFF

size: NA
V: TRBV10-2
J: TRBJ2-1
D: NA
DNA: TGCGCCAGCAGTGTTAAAGAGGGTCGGCAGTTCTTC
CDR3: CASSVKEGRQFF

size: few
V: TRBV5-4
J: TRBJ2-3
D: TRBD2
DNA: TGTGCCAGCAACTTCCGGGGGAGGGGTGGCACAGATACGCAGTATTTT
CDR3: CASNFRGRGGTDTQYF

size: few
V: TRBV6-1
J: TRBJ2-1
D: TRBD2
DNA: TGTGCCAGCAGTGAAACTAGCGGGGGCTCCTCCTACAATGAGCAGTTCTTC
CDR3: CASSETSGGSSYNEQFF

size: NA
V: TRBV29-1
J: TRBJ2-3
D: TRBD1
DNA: TGCAGCGTGGCTGACAGGGGCTCACAGTATTTT
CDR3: CSVADRGSQYF

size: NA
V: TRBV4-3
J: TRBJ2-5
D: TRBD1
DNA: TGCGCCAGCAGCCAAGCTATTGGGACAGCGCCAGAGACCCAGTACTTC
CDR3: CASSQAIGTAPETQYF

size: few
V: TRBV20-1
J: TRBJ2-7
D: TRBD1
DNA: TGCAGTGCTTTGGGACAGGGCGTCTACGAGCAGTACTTC
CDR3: CSALGQGVYEQYF

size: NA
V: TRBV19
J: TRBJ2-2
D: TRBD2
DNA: TGTGCCAGTAGTCCCTACCCAATTGCCTGGACTAGCGGGGGGCAGAACACCGGGGAGCTGTTTTTT
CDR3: CASSPYPIAWTSGGQNTGELFF

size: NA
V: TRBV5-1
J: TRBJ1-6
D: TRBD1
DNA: TGCGCCAGCGGGTTGACAGGGATGATTGATTCACCCCTCCACTTT
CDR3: CASGLTGMIDSPLHF

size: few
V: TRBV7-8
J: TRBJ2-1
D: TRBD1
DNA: TGTGCCAGCAGCTTTGACAGGGGGCCTGGTATTGAGCAGTTCTTC
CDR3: CASSFDRGPGIEQFF

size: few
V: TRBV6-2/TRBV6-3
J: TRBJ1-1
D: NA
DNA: TGTGCCAGCAGCCGCCGACGGGACACTGAAGCTTTCTTT
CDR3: CASSRRRDTEAFF

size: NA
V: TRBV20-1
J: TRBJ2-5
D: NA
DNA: TGCAGTGCTAGTATCGGGGGGCCCCAAGAGACCCAGTACTTC
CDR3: CSASIGGPQETQYF

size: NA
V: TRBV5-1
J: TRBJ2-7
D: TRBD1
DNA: TGCGCCAGCAGCTTGGAACGCGGTGTCGGACAGGACGAGCAGTACTTC
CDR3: CASSLERGVGQDEQYF

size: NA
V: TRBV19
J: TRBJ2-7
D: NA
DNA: TGTGCCAGTAGTATGAGTAGGGGCTACGAGCAGTACTTC
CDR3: CASSMSRGYEQYF

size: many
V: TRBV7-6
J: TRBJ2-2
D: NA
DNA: TGTGCCAGCAGCCCAGGGACCCCCGGGGAGCTGTTTTTT
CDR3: CASSPGTPGELFF

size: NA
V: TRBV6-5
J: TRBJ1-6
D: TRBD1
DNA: TGTGCCAGCAGTTGGGGGACAGGGGCGAATTCACCCCTCCACTTT
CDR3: CASSWGTGANSPLHF

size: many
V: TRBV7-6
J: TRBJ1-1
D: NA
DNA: TGTGCCAGCAGCCTACAGGGTCCCAACACTGAAGCTTTCTTT
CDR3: CASSLQGPNTEAFF

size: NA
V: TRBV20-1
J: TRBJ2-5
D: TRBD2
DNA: TGCAGTGCACGAGCGGGGGGCAACCAAGAGACCCAGTACTTC
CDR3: CSARAGGNQETQYF

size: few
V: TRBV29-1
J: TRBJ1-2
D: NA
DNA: TGCAGCGTCCGGACCGCAAACGACGGCTACACCTTC
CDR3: CSVRTANDGYTF

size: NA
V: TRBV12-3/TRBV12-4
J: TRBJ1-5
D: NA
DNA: TGTGCCAGCAGCCCCGCGGGGGTCGGGCAGCCCCAGCATTTT
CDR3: CASSPAGVGQPQHF

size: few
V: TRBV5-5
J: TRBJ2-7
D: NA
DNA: TGTGCCAGCAGTACCTTAGAGGACAACGAGCAGTACTTC
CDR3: CASSTLEDNEQYF

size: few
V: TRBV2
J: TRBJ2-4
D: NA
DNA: TGTGCCAGCAGTGGGTACAGCTCAGAAAAGATTCAGTACTTC
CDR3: CASSGYSSEKIQYF

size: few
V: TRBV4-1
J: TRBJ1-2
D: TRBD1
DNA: TGCGCCAGCAGCCAGGGACAGGGAGAAAACTATGGCTACACCTTC
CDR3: CASSQGQGENYGYTF

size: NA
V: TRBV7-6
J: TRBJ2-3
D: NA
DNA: TGTGCCAGCAGCTTAGGGACGAGCACAGATACGAAGTATTTT
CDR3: CASSLGTSTDTKYF

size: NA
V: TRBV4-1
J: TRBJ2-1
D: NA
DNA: TGCGCCAGCAGCCAAGATAGGCCCGGCGCGGGATCCTACAATGAGCAGTTCTTC
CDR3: CASSQDRPGAGSYNEQFF